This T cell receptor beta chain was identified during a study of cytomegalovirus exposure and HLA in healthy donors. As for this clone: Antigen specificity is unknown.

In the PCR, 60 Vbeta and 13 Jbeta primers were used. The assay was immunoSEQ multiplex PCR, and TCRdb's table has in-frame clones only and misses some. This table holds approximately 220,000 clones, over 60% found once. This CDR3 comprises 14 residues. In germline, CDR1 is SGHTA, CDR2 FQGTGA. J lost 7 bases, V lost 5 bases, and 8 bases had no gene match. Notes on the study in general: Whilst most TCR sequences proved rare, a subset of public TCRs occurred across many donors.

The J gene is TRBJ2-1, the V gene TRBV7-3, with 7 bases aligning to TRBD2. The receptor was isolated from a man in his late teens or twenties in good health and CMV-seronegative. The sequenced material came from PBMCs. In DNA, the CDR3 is TGTGCCAGCAGCGCCGGGGGGATCGTTAATGAGCAGTTCTTC. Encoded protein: CASSAGGIVNEQFF.